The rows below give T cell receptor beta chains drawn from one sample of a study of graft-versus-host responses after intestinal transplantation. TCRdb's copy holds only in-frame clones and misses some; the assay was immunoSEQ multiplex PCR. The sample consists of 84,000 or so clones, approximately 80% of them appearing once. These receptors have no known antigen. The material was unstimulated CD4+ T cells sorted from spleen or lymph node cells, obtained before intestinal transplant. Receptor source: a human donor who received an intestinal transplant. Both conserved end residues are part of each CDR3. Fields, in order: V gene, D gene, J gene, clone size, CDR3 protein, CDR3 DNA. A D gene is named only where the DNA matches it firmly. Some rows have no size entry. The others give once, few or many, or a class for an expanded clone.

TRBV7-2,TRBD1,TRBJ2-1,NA,CASSLGGDREDEQFF,TGCGCCAGCAGCTTAGGGGGGGACAGGGAAGATGAGCAGTTCTTC
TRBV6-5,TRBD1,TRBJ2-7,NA,CASRDRPGQGYEQYF,TGTGCCAGCAGGGACAGGCCGGGACAGGGCTACGAGCAGTACTTC
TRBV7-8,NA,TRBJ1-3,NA,CASSLQGLSSGNTIYF,TGTGCCAGCAGCTTACAGGGGTTGAGCTCTGGAAACACCATATATTTT
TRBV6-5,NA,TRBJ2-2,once,CASSFQGTGELFF,TGTGCCAGCAGTTTTCAGGGAACCGGGGAGCTGTTTTTT
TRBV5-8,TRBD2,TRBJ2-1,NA,CASSLAGGNEQFF,TGTGCCAGCAGCTTAGCGGGGGGCAATGAGCAGTTCTTC
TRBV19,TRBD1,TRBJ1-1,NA,CASTPRQGADTEAFF,TGTGCCAGTACGCCGCGTCAGGGGGCGGACACTGAAGCTTTCTTT
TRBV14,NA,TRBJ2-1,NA,CASSHLGGNFFNEQFF,TGTGCCAGCAGCCACTTAGGAGGGAACTTCTTCAATGAGCAGTTCTTC
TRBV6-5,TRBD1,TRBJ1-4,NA,CASSRGRQGNEKLFF,TGTGCCAGCAGTAGGGGAAGACAGGGAAATGAAAAACTGTTTTTT
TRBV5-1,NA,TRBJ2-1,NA,CASSLTSLTYNEQFF,TGCGCCAGCAGCTTGACTAGCCTTACCTACAATGAGCAGTTCTTC
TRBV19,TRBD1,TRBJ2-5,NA,CASRRGQGTETQYF,TGTGCCAGTAGACGGGGACAGGGGACAGAGACCCAGTACTTC
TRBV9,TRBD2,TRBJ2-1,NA,CASSVTSGGYNEQFF,TGTGCCAGCAGCGTTACTAGCGGGGGTTACAATGAGCAGTTCTTC
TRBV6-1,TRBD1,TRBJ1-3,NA,CASSQTGTVYTIYF,TGTGCCAGCAGCCAGACAGGGACGGTTTACACCATATATTTT
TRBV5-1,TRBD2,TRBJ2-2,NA,CASSSVGGAGGSTGELFF,TGCGCCAGCAGCTCAGTAGGTGGCGCGGGGGGGTCCACCGGGGAGCTGTTTTTT
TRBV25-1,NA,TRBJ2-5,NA,CASSEAGQETQYF,TGTGCCAGCAGTGAGGCGGGGCAAGAGACCCAGTACTTC
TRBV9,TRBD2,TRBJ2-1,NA,CASSVGGLAVYNEQFF,TGTGCCAGCAGCGTCGGGGGACTAGCGGTTTACAATGAGCAGTTCTTC
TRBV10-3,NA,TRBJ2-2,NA,CAISYGEGERTGELFF,TGTGCCATCAGTTACGGTGAAGGGGAAAGGACCGGGGAGCTGTTTTTT
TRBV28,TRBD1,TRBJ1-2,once,CASSGQGRIYGYTF,TGTGCCAGCAGCGGACAGGGGCGAATCTATGGCTACACCTTC
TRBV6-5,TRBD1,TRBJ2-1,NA,CASGQQGGNEQFF,TGTGCCAGCGGCCAACAGGGGGGCAATGAGCAGTTCTTC
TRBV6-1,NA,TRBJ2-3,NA,CASSAKDSQDTQYF,TGTGCCAGCAGTGCCAAAGACAGCCAGGATACGCAGTATTTT
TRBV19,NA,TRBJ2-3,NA,CASSIDPGVSTDTQYF,TGTGCCAGTAGTATAGATCCGGGAGTAAGCACAGATACGCAGTATTTT
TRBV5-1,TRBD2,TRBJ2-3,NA,CASSPSGKSTDTQYF,TGCGCCAGCAGTCCCAGCGGGAAGTCCACAGATACGCAGTATTTT
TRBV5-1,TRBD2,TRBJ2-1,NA,CASSPGLAGNNEQFF,TGCGCCAGCAGCCCCGGACTAGCGGGGAACAATGAGCAGTTCTTC
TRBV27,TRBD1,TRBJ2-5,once,CASSWTGRGTKQTQYF,TGTGCCAGCAGTTGGACAGGGAGAGGGACCAAACAGACCCAGTACTTC
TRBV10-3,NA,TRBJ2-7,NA,CAISGAGSYEQYF,TGTGCCATCAGTGGGGCAGGGTCCTACGAGCAGTACTTC
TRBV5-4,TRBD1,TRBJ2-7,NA,CASSNEADRAGEQYF,TGTGCCAGCAGTAACGAAGCGGACAGGGCGGGCGAGCAGTACTTC